This T cell receptor (beta chain) derives from a study of cytomegalovirus exposure and HLA in healthy donors. V was clipped by 3 bases and J by 0 bases, with 8 bases between them. Germline V gene data show CDR1 as SEHNR and CDR2 as FQNEAQ (reference sequence). The length of the CDR3 is 14 residues. About this clone itself: Antigen unknown.

The study ran its PCR with 60 Vbeta and 13 Jbeta primers. Measured with immunoSEQ multiplex PCR; TCRdb has only the in-frame clones, and not every one. In the table there are fewer than 75,000 clones, approximately 79% of which are singletons. General study findings and limits: As a later analysis showed, several of the most significant clusters appeared to be linked to common viral pathogens. Most of the TCR beta V segments (in an earlier analysis) were productive either about 87% or about 30% of the time.

This clonotype was sampled from a woman in her 30s in good health and CMV-seronegative. What was sequenced was PBMCs. The genes are TRBV7-9 and TRBJ1-1, with a tentative D call TRBD1 (5 bases). The chain's CDR3 is CASSLTDMNTEAFF. The CDR3 bases are TGTGCCAGCAGCTTGACAGATATGAACACTGAAGCTTTCTTT.